The 9 T cell receptor beta chains reported below all come from one sample, sequenced in a study of cytomegalovirus exposure and HLA in healthy donors. PCR involved 60 Vbeta and 13 Jbeta primers. Here immunoSEQ multiplex PCR was the method, and the copy in TCRdb shows in-frame clones only, minus some. The sample lists roughly 160,000 clones; 80% were seen once. Input material: PBMCs. The receptors originated from a man between 18 and 29 years old in good health and CMV-seropositive.

The V call is TRBV5-1, the J call TRBJ2-7; 7 bases are a match to TRBD2. V lost 0 bases, J lost 6 bases, and 9 bases stayed unmatched. Germline loops: CDR1 SGHRS, CDR2 YFSETQ. The CDR3 sequence is 15 residues long. As DNA, the CDR3 is TGCGCCAGCAGCTTGGTTGGGCAGGGAGGGCGCGAGCAGTACTTC. Amino acid sequence: CASSLVGQGGREQYF.

The genes are TRBV29-1 and TRBJ2-1, with 10 bases matching TRBD1. V dropped 7 bases and J dropped 8; count of bases not matched to a gene: 8. The CDR3 has 13 amino acids. The germline V gene has CDR1 SQVTM and CDR2 ANQGSEA. The CDR3 coding sequence is TGCAGCGCTTCCCGGGACAGGGGTCATGAGCAGTTCTTC. Translation gives CSASRDRGHEQFF.

The V and J genes are TRBV29-1 and TRBJ2-3; 9 positions agree with TRBD1. Per the germline V gene, CDR1 is SQVTM and CDR2 is ANQGSEA. J lost 6 bases, V lost 3 bases, and 7 bases had no gene match. CDR3 length: 14 amino acids. The CDR3 nucleotides read TGCAGCGTTGAGGGACAGGGCGTAGCGGATACGCAGTATTTT. Translation gives CSVEGQGVADTQYF.

V usage is TRBV5-1 and J usage is TRBJ2-1, with D perhaps matching TRBD1 (6 bases). The CDR3 covers 14 residues. V was shortened by 0 bases and J by 9 bases, with 13 bases between the two germline ends. CDR1 is SGHRS, CDR2 YFSETQ, per germline. CDR3 nucleotide sequence: TGCGCCAGCAGCTTGGGACAGGTGATAAGTGAGCAGTTCTTC. Its protein is CASSLGQVISEQFF.

V gene TRBV5-1 combines with J gene TRBJ1-1; 9 bases map to TRBD1. The CDR3 has 15 residues. Unmatched junction bases numbered 8, after V lost 3 bases and J lost 5 bases. The V gene's germline CDR1 is SGHRS and CDR2 YFSETQ. Here the CDR3 DNA reads TGCGCCAGCAGCTGGACTGCCGGGACAGGGACTGAAGCTTTCTTT. This sequence encodes CASSWTAGTGTEAFF.

The gene calls are TRBV11-3 and TRBJ2-1, with 8 bases matching TRBD2. Germline values: CDR1 SGHNT, CDR2 YENEEA. Trimming took 2 bases from V and 4 from J; bases not matched to a gene: 7. The CDR3 extends over 16 amino acids. This CDR3 is CASSLRLAGEYNEQFF. The CDR3 nucleotides read TGTGCCAGCAGCTTAAGGCTAGCGGGTGAGTACAATGAGCAGTTCTTC.

V is TRBV4-2 and J is TRBJ1-2; perhaps TRBD1 as D (5 bases). Germline CDR1 reads LGHNA; CDR2 reads YNFKEQ. The V end was cut by 6 bases, the J end by 4 bases, with 18 bases between. This CDR3 has 15 amino acids. CDR3 bases: TGTGCCAGCAGGGTAGACCGGGACTGGGGCTATGGCTACACCTTC. Translating it yields CASRVDRDWGYGYTF.

This chain joins TRBV7-8 and TRBJ1-5; the D is unclear. The CDR3 is made up of 13 amino acids. V was cut by 5 bases and J by 3 bases, with 8 bases left in between. Germline CDR1 is SGHVS and CDR2 is FQNEAQ. CDR3 amino acids: CASSKDFNQPQHF. As DNA, the CDR3 is TGTGCCAGCAGCAAGGACTTCAATCAGCCCCAGCATTTT.

Only one count was recorded for this clone. The chain has TRBV2 and TRBJ1-6; tentative D call: TRBD1 (5 bases). Germline V gene lookup returns CDR1 SNHLY and CDR2 FYNNEI. Trimming took 11 bases from V and 4 from J, leaving 12 bases between them. This CDR3 is 13 amino acids long. CDR3 protein: CAWTIGYNSPLHF. CDR3 nucleotides: TGTGCCTGGACAATAGGGTATAATTCACCCCTCCACTTT.